One and the same sample provided the 15 T cell receptor beta chains below, sequenced in a study of post-analysis software for immune sequencing data. Broader study findings: Among 5 or 6 TRBV segments more frequent in patients than controls were TRBV5-6, TRBV5-1 and TRBV20-1.

Incorporated into the TCR beta cDNA libraries were unique molecular identifiers, which served to reduce PCR and sequencing biases. Each CDR3 protein gets one entry after TCRdb re-called the PCR reads with MiXCR. This repertoire shows hundreds of thousands of distinct CDR3 sequences, about 57% found once; its top ten account for roughly 4.4%. No antigens are known for them. Sequenced material: blood. These TCRs come from a girl aged 10-17 years with multiple sclerosis.

CDR3: CASRLNRAGNTEAFF. The CDR3 DNA is TGTGCCAGCAGATTAAACAGGGCGGGTAACACTGAAGCTTTCTTT. The gene calls are TRBV7-9 and TRBJ1-1; possibly TRBD1 for D (6 bases). The CDR3 consists of 15 residues. The V gene lost 6 bases and the J gene lost 2 bases, with 16 bases spanning the gap. In germline, CDR1 is SEHNR, CDR2 FQNEAQ (reference sequence).

Concerning this clonotype: The conserved phenylalanine or tryptophan normally closing the CDR3 is absent here, so this likely arose from a read error. No DNA is shown, since the ends of the CDR3 on it are uncertain; the CDR3 is the one TCRdb lists. This rearrangement joins TRBV6-6 to TRBJ1-2. The CDR3 length is 15 residues, termini included. CDR1 is MNHNY, CDR2 SVGAGI, per germline (reference sequence). Here the CDR3 reads CASSPGLSGPYGYTC.

This clonotype was counted between two and nine times. The chain links TRBV5-1 to TRBJ2-6, with a possible D match to TRBD1 (5 bases). This CDR3 has 16 residues. Germline V gene data show CDR1 as SGHRS and CDR2 as YFSETQ. V dropped 2 bases and J dropped 0 bases, with 9 bases sitting between them. CDR3 sequence reads: CASSLLQDSGANVLTF. The DNA for the CDR3 is TGCGCCAGCAGCTTATTACAGGACTCTGGGGCCAACGTCCTGACTTTC.

This clonotype was recorded a few times. V is TRBV10-3 and J is TRBJ1-1; 10 bases match TRBD1. V was pared by 7 bases and J by 10 bases, with 15 bases of the junction left unmatched. The CDR3 runs 15 residues. In germline, CDR1 is ENHRY, CDR2 SYGVKD. CDR3 nucleotide sequence: TGTGCCATCAAGGAACTGGGACAGGGGCTTGCTGGAGCTTTCTTT. Its protein product is CAIKELGQGLAGAFF.

The chain carries TRBV5-1 and TRBJ2-7; D possibly uses TRBD1 or TRBD2 (5 bases each). The germline V and J ends were trimmed by 0 bases and 6 bases, with 16 bases remaining between them. Germline V lookup: CDR1 SGHRS, CDR2 YFSETQ. This CDR3 region has 15 residues. CDR3 nucleotide sequence: TGCGCCAGCAGCTTGGTGGCAGGGAATCGGGGCGAGCAGTACTTC. This encodes CASSLVAGNRGEQYF.

A single count supports this clonotype. The chain is built from TRBV25-1 and TRBJ2-2, with D maybe TRBD1 (6 bases). The length of the CDR3 is 11 residues. Germline CDR1 is MGHDK and CDR2 is SYGVNS. V lost 10 bases and J 4 bases, leaving 7 bases between the germline ends. The CDR3 sequence: CATRGTGELFF. CDR3 in DNA: TGTGCCACCAGGGGCACCGGGGAGCTGTTTTTT.

V and J are TRBV12-5 and TRBJ2-7; TRBD1 matches 8 bases. This CDR3 is 14 amino acids long. The V and J ends lost 7 bases and 3 bases, in that order; junction bases with no gene match: 8. In germline, CDR1 is LGHNT, CDR2 FRNRAP. CDR3 sequence reads: CASALGQGLYEQYF. CDR3 nucleotides: TGTGCTAGTGCTTTAGGACAGGGACTCTACGAGCAGTACTTC. The full variable domain, with the rest looked up from reference TRBV12-5 and TRBJ2-7, is DARVTQTPRHKVTEMGQEVTMRCQPILGHNTVFWYRQTMMQGLELLAYFRNRAPLDDSGMPKDRFSAEMPDATLATLKIQPSEPRDSAVYFCASALGQGLYEQYFGPGTRLTVT.

CDR3 region: CASSFSGRARFYEQYF. For the CDR3, the DNA is TGTGCCAGCAGTTTCAGCGGGAGGGCACGGTTTTACGAGCAGTACTTC. This chain links TRBV12-3 or TRBV12-4 with TRBJ2-7, with TRBD2 identical over 10 bases. CDR3 length: 16 residues. The junction had 9 bases not matched to a gene; V was cut back by 3 bases and J by 4 bases.

The CDR3 DNA sequence: TGTGCCAGCAGCGTCGGTCCTTCCCCTGAAGCTTTCTTT. Protein: CASSVGPSPEAFF. V gene TRBV7-9 combines with J gene TRBJ1-1; D not certain. CDR1 is SEHNR and CDR2 is FQNEAQ in the germline V gene (reference sequence). The CDR3 loop spans 13 amino acids. V was trimmed by 5 bases and J by 6 bases, leaving 13 bases between them.

This clonotype occurred a few times. The genes are TRBV15 and TRBJ2-3; TRBD1 might be the D (6 bases). This CDR3 spans 16 amino acids. CDR1 LNHNV and CDR2 YYDKDF come from the germline V gene (reference sequence). V was cut by 1 base and J by 0 bases, with 11 bases left in between. The CDR3 DNA sequence: TGTGCCACCAGCAGAGGCAGGGGACCTAGCACAGATACGCAGTATTTT. It translates to CATSRGRGPSTDTQYF.

The V gene is TRBV12-5, the J gene TRBJ2-7; TRBD2 matches at 10 bases. Germline V CDR1 and CDR2: LGHNT, FRNRAP. The CDR3 covers 15 residues. V shed 0 bases and J 6 bases; nucleotides not matched to a gene: 5. The CDR3 coding sequence is TGTGCTAGTGGTTTGGTGACTAGCGGGCACAGCGAGCAGTACTTC. As protein: CASGLVTSGHSEQYF.

The rearrangement links TRBV4-1 to TRBJ2-5, with D maybe TRBD1 (6 bases). The length of the CDR3 is 16 residues. Germline CDR1 is MGHRA and CDR2 is YSYEKL. Trimming pared 0 bases from V and 4 bases from J, leaving 15 bases between. The CDR3 bases are TGCGCCAGCAGCCAAGAGACTTCCCAGGGGAGAGAGACCCAGTACTTC. Translated, it gives CASSQETSQGRETQYF.

As concerns this clonotype: Given the absence of the conserved phenylalanine or tryptophan at the CDR3 end, a read error is likely. The V call is TRBV29-1, the J call TRBJ2-3; D possibly matches TRBD1 or TRBD2 (6 bases each). The CDR3 is made up of 16 amino acids. Trimming cost V 3 bases and J 4 bases, with 20 bases left between them. In germline, CDR1 is SQVTM, CDR2 ANQGSEA. The CDR3 nucleotides are TGCAGCGTTGAGGGGGGTGGTGGGACATACCCAGATACGCAGTATTTG. It translates to CSVEGGGGTYPDTQYL.

This clonotype was detected only a few times. The V and J genes are TRBV4-1 and TRBJ2-4; 7 bases line up with TRBD1. CDR1 is MGHRA, CDR2 YSYEKL, per germline. Trimming cost V 1 base and J 7 bases; bases outside gene matches: 13. CDR3 length: 17 amino acids. For the CDR3, the DNA is TGCGCCAGCAGCCAAGGGCTTTTTACAGGGGTCCGGAACATTCAGTACTTC. As protein: CASSQGLFTGVRNIQYF.

Concerning this clonotype: At one end the junction does not follow the germline gene, possibly because of a read error. V is TRBV5-1 and J is TRBJ2-7; D is uncertain. The CDR3 has 18 residues. The germline V gene encodes CDR1 SGHRS and CDR2 YFSETQ. CDR3 DNA: TGCGCCGGCAGCTTGGAAGGGATCGTGGCGGTAAGCTCCTACGAGCAGTACTTC. Its translation is CAGSLEGIVAVSSYEQYF.